The entry below describes one TCR beta chain. This specimen comes from a study of blood T cells in healthy people across ages. A second PCR, run for roughly 6 to 11 cycles, used a sample-barcoded 5' primer plus a J-beta primer mix. Each CDR3 protein is one row after TCRdb ran MiXCR on the 5' RACE reads. The sample records some 780,000 distinct CDR3 sequences, just over 55% being singletons. With 0 bases removed from V and 0 bases from J, the gap between germline ends came to 19 bases. In germline, CDR1 is SGDLS, CDR2 YYNGEE. The CDR3 runs 19 residues. The specimen was blood. The source of this sequence is a man between 40 and 49 years old in good health. The chain combines TRBV9 with TRBJ2-4; tentative D call: TRBD1 (6 bases). CDR3 loop: CASSVEFGAGAIAKNIQYF. The CDR3 coding sequence is TGTGCCAGCAGCGTAGAATTCGGGGCAGGGGCCATAGCCAAAAACATTCAGTACTTC.